One sample yielded the 20 T cell receptor beta chains listed below, sequenced in a study of CD8+ T cells in alopecia areata listed by TCRdb under 2018. Receptor libraries were prepared by the immunoSEQ multiplex PCR assay. RNA was extracted from all samples and reverse transcribed into cDNA as template for TCR sequencing. Sourced from immuneACCESS, this table was stored by TCRdb with only in-frame sequences that have V and J called. A share of the clones is absent; for the studies checked, an unresolved V gene accounts for under half, and the remainder has no known explanation. In this sample the table shows about 270,000 clones, and no singletons are among them. The top ten hold 0.9% to 1.5% of the sample. Cells from mouse cutaneous lymph nodes were pooled, stained for CD4, CD8alpha, NKG2D, NKG2ACE and other markers, and then sorted on a BD Influx. Sample: CD4+ T cells sorted from a lymph node. The receptors derive from a C3H/HeJ mouse with alopecia areata. Mice of this strain carry the MHC haplotype H2-k.

A word on this clone: Gene names are the mouse ones. The CDR3 end is not reached by the read, which stops 4 residues before it; the germline J gene fills it in. The gene calls are TRBV31 and TRBJ1-2, with D perhaps TRBD1 (6 bases). This CDR3 has 15 residues. Germline values: CDR1 GKSSPN, CDR2 SITVG. Trimming shortened V by 1 base and J by 4 bases, and 16 bases separated the two germline ends. The CDR3 region is CAWSPPGGRGSDYTF. The covered CDR3 bases are TGTGCCTGGAGTCCCCCGGGGGGGCGGGGCTCC.

Comment on this clone: The gene symbols are mouse symbols. The read terminates 3 residues before the CDR3 end, so the remaining end is supplied by the germline J gene. The chain links TRBV13-1 to TRBJ1-6; D remains ambiguous. TRBJ1-6 is given ORF status, its function remaining uncertain. Per germline, CDR1 NSHNY and CDR2 SYGAGN. Trimming left V 2 bases short and J 2 bases short, with 5 bases between. The CDR3 totals 14 residues. CDR3 protein: CASSESAYNSPLYF. CDR3 DNA (partial): TGTGCCAGCAGTGAATCAGCCTATAATTCGCCC.

In this sample, this clone turned up many times. Gene names are the mouse ones. The CDR3 extends 4 residues past the end of the read, so its final part is completed from the germline J gene. The chain carries TRBV17 and TRBJ2-2; TRBD1 matches 7 bases. The V gene end was trimmed by 6 bases and the J gene end by 4 bases; junction bases not matched to a gene: 5. The CDR3 totals 14 residues. CDR1 and CDR2 (germline): MNHDT, YYDKIL. The CDR3 is CASRNRGGTGQLYF. The covered CDR3 bases are TGTGCTAGCAGAAACAGGGGTGGCACCGGG. The full variable domain, its missing parts supplied by reference TRBV17 and TRBJ2-2, is DTTVKQNPRYKLARVGKPVNLICSQTMNHDTMYWYQKKPNQAPKLLLFYYDKILNREADTFEKFQSSRPNNSFCSLYIGSAGLEYSAMYLCASRNRGGTGQLYFGEGSKLTVL.

This clone was picked up a small number of times. Mouse gene names apply. Sequencing ends 3 residues short of the CDR3 end; the germline J gene provides the rest. Other DNA sequences in this sample translate to the same CDR3. V gene TRBV19 combines with J gene TRBJ1-6; D remains unclear. TRBJ1-6 is recorded as an ORF, its role being uncertain. V was clipped by 2 bases and J by 0 bases, with 6 bases between them. This CDR3 contains 15 residues. The germline V gene encodes CDR1 FNHDT and CDR2 SITEND (reference sequence). The sequenced part of the CDR3 DNA is TGTGCCAGCAGTATTGACAATTCCTATAATTCGCCC. Translation gives CASSIDNSYNSP. The entire CDR3 reads CASSIDNSYNSPLYF.

Note on this clone: The gene names given are mouse names. The read halts 4 residues ahead of the CDR3 end, with the missing end drawn from the germline J gene. Other DNA sequences within the sample encode an identical CDR3. The chain employs TRBV13-2 and TRBJ2-1; D possibly corresponds to TRBD2 (6 bases). CDR3 length: 14 residues. Trimming cost V 0 bases and J 4 bases, with 8 bases left between them. Per the germline V gene, CDR1 is NNHNN and CDR2 is SYGAGS (reference sequence). The sequenced CDR3 bases are TGTGCCAGCGGTGATGCTTGGGGGTATGCT. Translating it yields CASGDAWGYA. In full, the CDR3 is CASGDAWGYAEQFF.

On this clone itself: All gene names here are mouse names. The read gets to within 3 residues of the CDR3 end, and the germline J gene fills in the rest. Distinct nucleotide sequences in the sample also encode this CDR3. This chain connects TRBV13-1 to TRBJ1-6; D is perhaps TRBD1 (6 bases). TRBJ1-6 is reported as an ORF; its role is uncertain. Germline V gene sequence: CDR1 NSHNY, CDR2 SYGAGN. V shed 3 bases and J shed 4 bases, with 8 bases lying between them. The CDR3 is 14 residues long. CDR3: CASSGDTYNSPLYF. The part of the CDR3 DNA that was read is TGTGCCAGCAGTGGGGACACATATAATTCGCCC.

Only a few counts were recorded for this clone. The germline and genes are mouse ones. The read terminates 4 residues ahead of where the CDR3 ends, so the germline J gene completes it. The J gene is TRBJ2-4, the V gene TRBV31, with D tentatively TRBD1 (6 bases). Between the trimmed V and J ends, which lost 1 base and 0 bases, there was a span of 11 bases. Germline CDR1 reads GKSSPN; CDR2 reads SITVG. CDR3 length: 15 amino acids. The chain's CDR3 is CAWSPGRGSQNTLYF. The sequenced part of the CDR3 DNA is TGTGCCTGGAGTCCAGGCAGGGGTAGTCAAAAC.

This clone was observed a handful of times. The genes and germline here are from mouse. The missing CDR3 end, 4 residues past where the read stops, is filled in from the germline J gene. The V gene is TRBV19, the J gene TRBJ2-1, with D unclear. The CDR3 is made up of 14 amino acids. V was pared by 2 bases and J by 1 base, with 7 bases between. Germline V gene data show CDR1 as FNHDT and CDR2 as SITEND (reference sequence). This CDR3 reads CASSIASNYAEQFF. CDR3 DNA (partial): TGTGCCAGCAGTATTGCCAGCAACTATGCT.

Comments on this clone: Gene names are mouse gene names. From the germline J gene comes the end of the CDR3, since the read stops 4 residues before it. The rearrangement joins TRBV13-2 to TRBJ2-1; TRBD2 might be the D (6 bases). With 3 bases removed from V and 3 bases from J, the gap between germline ends came to 7 bases. The CDR3 has 13 amino acids. From germline, CDR1 is NNHNN and CDR2 SYGAGS (reference sequence). CDR3 DNA, as far as it was read: TGTGCCAGCGGTGGGGGGGTCTATGCT. Translated: CASGGGVYA. The full CDR3 is CASGGGVYAEQFF.

This clone was detected a few times. Mouse germline and gene names are used. The CDR3 end lies 4 residues beyond the end of the read and is filled in from the germline J gene. The chain employs TRBV17 and TRBJ2-5; the match to TRBD1 covers 7 bases. CDR3 length equals 14 residues. The germline V gene has CDR1 MNHDT and CDR2 YYDKIL. The sequenced part of the CDR3 DNA is TGTGCTAGCAGTAGGGGGGACAGCGAAGAC. This sequence encodes CASSRGDSED. The whole CDR3 is CASSRGDSEDTQYF.

In regard to this clone: One base away lies a much larger clone, so this may be a sequencing read error. The gene symbols are mouse symbols. The read comes to an end 4 residues before the CDR3 does, leaving the germline J gene to fill in the end. Distinct nucleotide sequences in the sample also encode this CDR3. The chain is built from TRBV4 and TRBJ2-2; 8 bases are shared with TRBD1. The CDR3 contains 14 residues. Trimming removed 5 bases from V and 2 bases from J; junction bases left unmatched: 1. Germline V gene data show CDR1 as LGHDT and CDR2 as YNNKQL (reference sequence). CDR3 region: CASSRTGNTGQLYF. The sequenced part of the CDR3 DNA is TGTGCCAGCAGCCGGACAGGGAACACCGGG.

This clone was recorded a few times. The genes are named according to mouse. Coverage ceases 4 residues before the CDR3 finishes, and the germline J gene fills in the end. V usage is TRBV13-1 and J usage is TRBJ2-3; 8 bases align to TRBD1. V shed 1 base and J 0 bases; nucleotides not matched to a gene: 4. CDR1 NSHNY and CDR2 SYGAGN come from the germline V gene. This CDR3 spans 16 amino acids. Here the CDR3 reads CASSDYGQGSAETLYF. The covered CDR3 bases are TGTGCCAGCAGTGATTATGGACAGGGTAGTGCAGAA.

Only a few counts were recorded for this clone. The genes and germline here are from mouse. The read ends 4 residues shy of where the CDR3 ends; the end is completed using the germline J gene. The chain recombines TRBV13-2 with TRBJ2-2; the D is unclear. CDR1 NNHNN and CDR2 SYGAGS come from the germline V gene (reference sequence). V lost 0 bases and J 1 base, leaving 1 base between the germline ends. The CDR3 is 13 amino acids. The CDR3 spells CASGDGNTGQLYF. The CDR3 DNA, read in part, is TGTGCCAGCGGTGATGGAAACACCGGG.

This clone was detected only a few times. These gene names are mouse names. The read halts 4 residues ahead of the CDR3 end, with the missing end drawn from the germline J gene. The chain is built from TRBV5 and TRBJ2-3; TRBD1 matches at 8 bases. This CDR3 is built from 16 residues. J lost 0 bases, V lost 0 bases, and 2 bases had no gene match. CDR1 is LGHNA and CDR2 is YNLKQL in the germline V gene (reference sequence). CDR3 sequence reads: CASSQDRDRSAETLYF. The part of the CDR3 DNA that was read is TGTGCCAGCAGCCAAGACCGGGACAGGAGTGCAGAA.

This clone was detected a few times. All gene names here are mouse names. The CDR3 end lies 4 residues beyond the end of the read and is filled in from the germline J gene. The V call is TRBV1, the J call TRBJ2-5, with D uncertain. The CDR3 runs to 17 residues. The V gene's germline CDR1 is NSQYPW and CDR2 LRSPGD (reference sequence). Trimming removed 0 bases at V and 2 bases at J, with 15 bases between. CDR3 DNA, as far as it was read: TGCACCTGCAGTGCAGACCCCCTTACAGCGATCCAAGAC. Translation: CTCSADPLTAIQD. The whole CDR3 protein is CTCSADPLTAIQDTQYF.

This clone has more than one count but fewer than ten. Mouse gene names apply. Read data end 4 residues before the CDR3 end; the end is taken from the germline J gene. The V call is TRBV13-3, the J call TRBJ2-3, with 8 bases aligning to TRBD2. CDR1 and CDR2 (germline): NNHDY, SYVADS. Losses at the gene ends were 3 bases for V and 0 bases for J; bases not matched to a gene: 6. There are 16 residues in the CDR3. CDR3 sequence reads: CASSVWGDPSAETLYF. The covered CDR3 bases are TGTGCCAGCAGTGTCTGGGGGGACCCTAGTGCAGAA.

Turning to this clone: All gene names here are mouse names. From the germline J gene comes the end of the CDR3, since the read stops 4 residues before it. Within the sample, other DNA sequences also encode this same CDR3. This chain uses TRBV19 with TRBJ2-7, with 7 bases fitting TRBD2. Per germline, CDR1 FNHDT and CDR2 SITEND (reference sequence). The length of the CDR3 is 13 residues. CDR3 loop: CASSILGVYEQYF. The DNA read from the CDR3 is TGTGCCAGCAGTATACTGGGGGTATAT.

This clone appeared a few times. Germline and genes: mouse. The DNA ends 4 residues before the CDR3 does, and the rest of the CDR3 is filled in from the germline J gene. The chain employs TRBV1 and TRBJ2-5; possible D gene TRBD2, 6 bases. The germline V gene has CDR1 NSQYPW and CDR2 LRSPGD (reference sequence). The V and J ends lost 0 bases and 3 bases respectively, with 13 bases between them. The CDR3 consists of 16 residues. The sequenced part of the CDR3 DNA is TGCACCTGCAGTGCAGATCGGGGCTGGGGACAAGAC. Amino acids: CTCSADRGWGQD. The whole CDR3 reads CTCSADRGWGQDTQYF.

This clone has more than one count but fewer than ten. Germline and genes here are mouse. The read gets to within 4 residues of the CDR3 end, and the germline J gene fills in the rest. The chain couples TRBV13-2 to TRBJ2-3; 7 bases align to TRBD1. CDR3 length equals 13 residues. CDR1 and CDR2 (germline): NNHNN, SYGAGS (reference sequence). The CDR3 bases that were read are TGTGCCAGCGGCCCCGGGACAGAAGAA. The encoded protein is CASGPGTEE. The CDR3 in its entirety is CASGPGTEETLYF.

As to this clone: Gene names are the mouse ones. The read gets to within 4 residues of the CDR3 end, and the germline J gene fills in the rest. The V gene is TRBV19, the J gene TRBJ2-1; D is perhaps TRBD1 (6 bases). Germline loops: CDR1 FNHDT, CDR2 SITEND (reference sequence). The CDR3 runs to 15 residues. The V end lost 5 bases, the J end lost 0 bases, and 12 bases lay between the germline ends. The CDR3 sequence is CASSPTRGNYAEQFF. Incomplete CDR3 DNA: TGTGCCAGCAGCCCAACCAGGGGTAACTATGCT.